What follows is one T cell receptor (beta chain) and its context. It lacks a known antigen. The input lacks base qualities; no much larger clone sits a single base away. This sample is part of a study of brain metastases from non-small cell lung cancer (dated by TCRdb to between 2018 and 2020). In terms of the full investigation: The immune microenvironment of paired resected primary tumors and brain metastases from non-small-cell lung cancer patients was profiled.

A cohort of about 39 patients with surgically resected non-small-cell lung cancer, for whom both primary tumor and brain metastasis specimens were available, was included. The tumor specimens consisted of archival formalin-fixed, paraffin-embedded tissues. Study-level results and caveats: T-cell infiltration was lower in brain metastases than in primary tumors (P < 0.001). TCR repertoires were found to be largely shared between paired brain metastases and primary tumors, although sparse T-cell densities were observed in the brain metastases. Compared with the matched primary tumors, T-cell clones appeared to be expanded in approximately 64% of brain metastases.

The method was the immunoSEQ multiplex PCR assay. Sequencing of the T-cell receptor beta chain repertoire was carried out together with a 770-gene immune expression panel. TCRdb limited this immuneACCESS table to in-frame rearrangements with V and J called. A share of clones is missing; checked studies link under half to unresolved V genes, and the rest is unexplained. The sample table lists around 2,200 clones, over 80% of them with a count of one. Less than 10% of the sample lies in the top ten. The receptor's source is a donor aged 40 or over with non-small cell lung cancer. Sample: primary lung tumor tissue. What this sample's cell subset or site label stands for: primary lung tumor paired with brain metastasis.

The CDR3 reads CASRGTGGDTQYF. The nucleotides are TGTGCCAGTAGAGGAACAGGGGGAGATACGCAGTATTTT. The rearranged chain carries TRBV19 and TRBJ2-3; 8 bases in the junction line up with TRBD1. The CDR3 contains 13 residues, cysteine and phenylalanine counted. Only the CDR3 DNA stays, 39 bases, in frame from base 1. From the germline V gene (reference sequence), CDR1 is LNHDA and CDR2 is SQIVND. V loses 6 bases at its end and J loses 5 bases; junction bases beyond the gene matches: 4.